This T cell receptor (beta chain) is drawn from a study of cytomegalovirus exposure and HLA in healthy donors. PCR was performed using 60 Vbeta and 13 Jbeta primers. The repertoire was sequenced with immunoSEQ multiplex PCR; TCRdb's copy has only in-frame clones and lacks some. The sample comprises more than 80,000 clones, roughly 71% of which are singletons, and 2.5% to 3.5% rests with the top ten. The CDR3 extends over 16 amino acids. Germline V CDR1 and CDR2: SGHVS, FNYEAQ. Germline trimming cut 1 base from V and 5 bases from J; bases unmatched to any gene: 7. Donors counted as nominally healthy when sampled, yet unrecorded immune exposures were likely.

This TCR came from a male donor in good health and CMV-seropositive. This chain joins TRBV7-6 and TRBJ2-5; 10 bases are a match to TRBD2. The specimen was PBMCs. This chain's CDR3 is CASSLGGLAGVETQYF. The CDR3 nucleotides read TGTGCCAGCAGCTTAGGGGGGCTAGCGGGAGTGGAGACCCAGTACTTC.